These T cell receptor beta chains were read from a single sample in a study of cytomegalovirus exposure and HLA in healthy donors. The data were produced by immunoSEQ multiplex PCR, yet TCRdb's version contains in-frame clones alone and is incomplete. The sample carries about 120,000 clones, less than 10% recorded once. Sequencing used PBMCs. Every receptor here comes from a woman in her thirties or forties in good health and CMV-seropositive. CDR3s include the opening cysteine and the closing phenylalanine or tryptophan. A D gene is named only where the DNA matches it firmly. The size field is filled for only some rows; it gives once, few, many or a size class.

d_gene: -; j_gene: TRBJ1-2; v_gene: TRBV25-1; abundance: -; CDR3aa: CASSDWPQRYGYTF; CDR3nt: TGTGCCAGCAGTGACTGGCCACAACGCTATGGCTACACCTTC
d_gene: -; j_gene: TRBJ2-1; v_gene: TRBV19; abundance: -; CDR3aa: CATRGGSYNEQFF; CDR3nt: TGTGCCACAAGGGGGGGATCCTACAATGAGCAGTTCTTC
d_gene: TRBD1; j_gene: TRBJ1-1; v_gene: TRBV20-1; abundance: -; CDR3aa: CSARDRGYPFF; CDR3nt: TGCAGTGCTAGGGACAGGGGTTATCCTTTCTTT
d_gene: -; j_gene: TRBJ1-1; v_gene: TRBV5-1; abundance: few; CDR3aa: CASSPTGGNTEAFF; CDR3nt: TGCGCCAGCAGCCCCACGGGGGGCAACACTGAAGCTTTCTTT
d_gene: TRBD1; j_gene: TRBJ1-2; v_gene: TRBV6-5; abundance: -; CDR3aa: CASSPRQGVYGYTF; CDR3nt: TGTGCCAGCAGTCCCAGACAGGGGGTCTATGGCTACACCTTC
d_gene: TRBD2; j_gene: TRBJ2-1; v_gene: TRBV6-5; abundance: -; CDR3aa: CASSLRLAGGREQFF; CDR3nt: TGTGCCAGCAGTCTGCGACTAGCGGGGGGGCGTGAGCAGTTCTTC
d_gene: -; j_gene: TRBJ1-3; v_gene: TRBV7-2; abundance: few; CDR3aa: CASSYDRSSGNTIYF; CDR3nt: TGTGCCAGCAGTTATGACAGGAGCTCTGGAAACACCATATATTTT
d_gene: -; j_gene: TRBJ2-7; v_gene: TRBV25-1; abundance: -; CDR3aa: CASSATGGGSYEQYF; CDR3nt: TGTGCCAGCAGTGCCACAGGGGGGGGGTCCTACGAGCAGTACTTC
d_gene: TRBD1; j_gene: TRBJ1-1; v_gene: TRBV19; abundance: few; CDR3aa: CASRPGQQNTEAFF; CDR3nt: TGTGCCAGTAGACCGGGACAGCAGAACACTGAAGCTTTCTTT
d_gene: TRBD1; j_gene: TRBJ2-2; v_gene: TRBV5-1; abundance: few; CDR3aa: CASSLRQGASGELFF; CDR3nt: TGCGCCAGCAGCTTACGACAGGGGGCGTCCGGGGAGCTGTTTTTT
d_gene: TRBD1; j_gene: TRBJ1-2; v_gene: TRBV5-4; abundance: few; CDR3aa: CASSSQGGRGYTF; CDR3nt: TGTGCCAGCAGCTCGCAGGGGGGCCGTGGCTACACCTTC
d_gene: TRBD2; j_gene: TRBJ2-3; v_gene: TRBV6-6; abundance: -; CDR3aa: CASSYSGEPTDTQYF; CDR3nt: TGTGCCAGCAGTTACAGCGGGGAACCTACAGATACGCAGTATTTT
d_gene: TRBD1; j_gene: TRBJ1-2; v_gene: TRBV7-9; abundance: -; CDR3aa: CASSLGQGATLNGYTF; CDR3nt: TGTGCCAGCAGCTTGGGACAGGGGGCAACGCTCAATGGCTACACCTTC
d_gene: -; j_gene: TRBJ1-1; v_gene: TRBV6-1; abundance: -; CDR3aa: CASREHSTENTEAFF; CDR3nt: TGTGCCAGCAGGGAACACAGTACGGAGAACACTGAAGCTTTCTTT
d_gene: -; j_gene: TRBJ1-1; v_gene: TRBV6-6; abundance: -; CDR3aa: CASSYSKGGAFF; CDR3nt: TGTGCAAGCAGTTACTCGAAAGGGGGTGCTTTCTTT
d_gene: -; j_gene: TRBJ1-1; v_gene: TRBV7-9; abundance: -; CDR3aa: CASSLTVNTEAFF; CDR3nt: TGTGCCAGCAGCTTAACAGTCAACACTGAAGCTTTCTTT
d_gene: TRBD2; j_gene: TRBJ2-4; v_gene: TRBV5-1; abundance: few; CDR3aa: CASSLWGGKNIQYF; CDR3nt: TGCGCCAGCAGCTTGTGGGGGGGAAAAAACATTCAGTACTTC
d_gene: -; j_gene: TRBJ2-3; v_gene: TRBV7-3; abundance: few; CDR3aa: CASSQGGNTQYF; CDR3nt: TGTGCCAGCAGCCAAGGGGGAAATACGCAGTATTTT
d_gene: -; j_gene: TRBJ2-2; v_gene: TRBV10-1; abundance: few; CDR3aa: CASSDGGGVTGELFF; CDR3nt: TGCGCCAGCAGTGATGGAGGGGGGGTCACCGGGGAGCTGTTTTTT
d_gene: -; j_gene: TRBJ2-4; v_gene: TRBV2; abundance: -; CDR3aa: CASSDRGAGKNIQYF; CDR3nt: TGTGCCAGCAGTGATCGGGGGGCAGGCAAAAACATTCAGTACTTC
d_gene: -; j_gene: TRBJ2-3; v_gene: TRBV25-1; abundance: few; CDR3aa: CASSQDTQYF; CDR3nt: TGTGCCAGCTCTCAGGATACGCAGTATTTT
d_gene: -; j_gene: TRBJ2-7; v_gene: TRBV27; abundance: few; CDR3aa: CASSLRRDLYEQYF; CDR3nt: TGTGCCAGCAGTTTGCGCAGGGATCTTTACGAGCAGTACTTC
d_gene: -; j_gene: TRBJ2-5; v_gene: TRBV5-1; abundance: -; CDR3aa: CASSLATTQETQYF; CDR3nt: TGCGCCAGCAGCTTGGCAACTACTCAAGAGACCCAGTACTTC
d_gene: TRBD1; j_gene: TRBJ1-1; v_gene: TRBV13; abundance: -; CDR3aa: CASSSRRGPEAFF; CDR3nt: TGTGCCAGCAGCTCTCGAAGGGGGCCCGAAGCTTTCTTT
d_gene: TRBD1; j_gene: TRBJ2-3; v_gene: TRBV9; abundance: few; CDR3aa: CASSIPRTGGQVDTQYF; CDR3nt: TGTGCCAGCAGCATACCCCGGACAGGGGGCCAGGTGGATACGCAGTATTTT
d_gene: -; j_gene: TRBJ2-2; v_gene: TRBV7-3; abundance: -; CDR3aa: CASSPFGANTGELFF; CDR3nt: TGTGCCAGCAGCCCTTTCGGGGCGAACACCGGGGAGCTGTTTTTT
d_gene: -; j_gene: TRBJ2-7; v_gene: TRBV28; abundance: few; CDR3aa: CASSLRGGAYEQYF; CDR3nt: TGTGCCAGCAGTTTAAGGGGGGGGGCCTACGAGCAGTACTTC
d_gene: -; j_gene: TRBJ1-1; v_gene: TRBV18; abundance: -; CDR3aa: CASSPDTLLNTEAFF; CDR3nt: TGTGCCAGCTCCCCCGACACATTACTGAACACTGAAGCTTTCTTT
d_gene: TRBD1; j_gene: TRBJ1-4; v_gene: TRBV5-1; abundance: -; CDR3aa: CASSVTGGYEKLFF; CDR3nt: TGCGCCAGCAGCGTAACAGGGGGTTATGAAAAACTGTTTTTT
d_gene: TRBD2; j_gene: TRBJ2-3; v_gene: TRBV29-1; abundance: -; CDR3aa: CSVEAPMAGGDTDTQYF; CDR3nt: TGCAGCGTTGAAGCTCCTATGGCGGGGGGGGACACAGATACGCAGTATTTT
d_gene: TRBD1; j_gene: TRBJ2-1; v_gene: TRBV4-1; abundance: few; CDR3aa: CASSQQTGADNEQFF; CDR3nt: TGCGCCAGCAGCCAACAAACAGGGGCCGACAATGAACAGTTCTTC
d_gene: -; j_gene: TRBJ1-2; v_gene: TRBV7-8; abundance: few; CDR3aa: CASSFSGYGYTF; CDR3nt: TGTGCCAGCAGCTTTTCAGGCTATGGCTACACCTTC
d_gene: -; j_gene: TRBJ2-7; v_gene: TRBV10-3; abundance: -; CDR3aa: CATVDRPDLEQYF; CDR3nt: TGTGCCACCGTAGACAGGCCGGACCTCGAGCAGTACTTC
d_gene: TRBD2; j_gene: TRBJ2-1; v_gene: TRBV5-1; abundance: -; CDR3aa: CASSLGGGPGLDGQFF; CDR3nt: TGCGCCAGCAGCTTGGGTGGGGGGCCGGGACTAGATGGGCAGTTCTTC
d_gene: TRBD1; j_gene: TRBJ2-5; v_gene: TRBV2; abundance: -; CDR3aa: CASRDQGASETQYF; CDR3nt: TGTGCCAGCAGGGATCAGGGGGCGTCGGAGACCCAGTACTTC
d_gene: -; j_gene: TRBJ1-4; v_gene: TRBV30; abundance: -; CDR3aa: CAWKRGLENEKLFF; CDR3nt: TGTGCCTGGAAGAGGGGGTTAGAAAACGAAAAACTGTTTTTT
d_gene: TRBD2; j_gene: TRBJ2-5; v_gene: TRBV14; abundance: few; CDR3aa: CASSQGTAGGWGTQYF; CDR3nt: TGTGCCAGCAGCCAAGGAACGGCGGGGGGATGGGGGACCCAGTACTTC
d_gene: -; j_gene: TRBJ1-1; v_gene: TRBV5-6; abundance: -; CDR3aa: CASSPDKNTEAFF; CDR3nt: TGTGCCAGCAGCCCCGACAAGAACACTGAAGCTTTCTTT
d_gene: TRBD1; j_gene: TRBJ1-5; v_gene: TRBV2; abundance: few; CDR3aa: CASSAGGTGVNQPQHF; CDR3nt: TGTGCCAGCAGTGCCGGGGGGACAGGCGTAAATCAGCCCCAGCATTTT
d_gene: TRBD2; j_gene: TRBJ2-1; v_gene: TRBV5-1; abundance: few; CDR3aa: CASSPAGGYNEQFF; CDR3nt: TGCGCCAGCAGCCCAGCGGGGGGATACAATGAGCAGTTCTTC
d_gene: TRBD1; j_gene: TRBJ2-5; v_gene: TRBV7-9; abundance: -; CDR3aa: CASCPSRDRRETQYF; CDR3nt: TGTGCCAGCTGTCCCTCCCGGGACAGAAGGGAGACCCAGTACTTC
d_gene: -; j_gene: TRBJ1-2; v_gene: TRBV19; abundance: few; CDR3aa: CASSPGRGTNYGYTF; CDR3nt: TGTGCCAGTAGTCCCGGTAGAGGGACTAACTATGGCTACACCTTC
d_gene: -; j_gene: TRBJ2-6; v_gene: TRBV7-6; abundance: few; CDR3aa: CASSLALDRSSGANVLTF; CDR3nt: TGTGCCAGCAGCTTAGCGCTGGACAGAAGCTCTGGGGCCAACGTCCTGACTTTC
d_gene: -; j_gene: TRBJ1-5; v_gene: TRBV19; abundance: few; CDR3aa: CASSMGISNQPQHF; CDR3nt: TGTGCCAGTAGTATGGGCATTAGCAATCAGCCCCAGCATTTT
d_gene: -; j_gene: TRBJ1-1; v_gene: TRBV7-9; abundance: few; CDR3aa: CASSLDISGEGTEAFF; CDR3nt: TGTGCCAGCAGCTTAGATATATCAGGGGAGGGAACTGAAGCTTTCTTT
d_gene: -; j_gene: TRBJ1-1; v_gene: TRBV30; abundance: -; CDR3aa: CACSWNTEAFF; CDR3nt: TGTGCCTGTTCGTGGAACACTGAAGCTTTCTTT